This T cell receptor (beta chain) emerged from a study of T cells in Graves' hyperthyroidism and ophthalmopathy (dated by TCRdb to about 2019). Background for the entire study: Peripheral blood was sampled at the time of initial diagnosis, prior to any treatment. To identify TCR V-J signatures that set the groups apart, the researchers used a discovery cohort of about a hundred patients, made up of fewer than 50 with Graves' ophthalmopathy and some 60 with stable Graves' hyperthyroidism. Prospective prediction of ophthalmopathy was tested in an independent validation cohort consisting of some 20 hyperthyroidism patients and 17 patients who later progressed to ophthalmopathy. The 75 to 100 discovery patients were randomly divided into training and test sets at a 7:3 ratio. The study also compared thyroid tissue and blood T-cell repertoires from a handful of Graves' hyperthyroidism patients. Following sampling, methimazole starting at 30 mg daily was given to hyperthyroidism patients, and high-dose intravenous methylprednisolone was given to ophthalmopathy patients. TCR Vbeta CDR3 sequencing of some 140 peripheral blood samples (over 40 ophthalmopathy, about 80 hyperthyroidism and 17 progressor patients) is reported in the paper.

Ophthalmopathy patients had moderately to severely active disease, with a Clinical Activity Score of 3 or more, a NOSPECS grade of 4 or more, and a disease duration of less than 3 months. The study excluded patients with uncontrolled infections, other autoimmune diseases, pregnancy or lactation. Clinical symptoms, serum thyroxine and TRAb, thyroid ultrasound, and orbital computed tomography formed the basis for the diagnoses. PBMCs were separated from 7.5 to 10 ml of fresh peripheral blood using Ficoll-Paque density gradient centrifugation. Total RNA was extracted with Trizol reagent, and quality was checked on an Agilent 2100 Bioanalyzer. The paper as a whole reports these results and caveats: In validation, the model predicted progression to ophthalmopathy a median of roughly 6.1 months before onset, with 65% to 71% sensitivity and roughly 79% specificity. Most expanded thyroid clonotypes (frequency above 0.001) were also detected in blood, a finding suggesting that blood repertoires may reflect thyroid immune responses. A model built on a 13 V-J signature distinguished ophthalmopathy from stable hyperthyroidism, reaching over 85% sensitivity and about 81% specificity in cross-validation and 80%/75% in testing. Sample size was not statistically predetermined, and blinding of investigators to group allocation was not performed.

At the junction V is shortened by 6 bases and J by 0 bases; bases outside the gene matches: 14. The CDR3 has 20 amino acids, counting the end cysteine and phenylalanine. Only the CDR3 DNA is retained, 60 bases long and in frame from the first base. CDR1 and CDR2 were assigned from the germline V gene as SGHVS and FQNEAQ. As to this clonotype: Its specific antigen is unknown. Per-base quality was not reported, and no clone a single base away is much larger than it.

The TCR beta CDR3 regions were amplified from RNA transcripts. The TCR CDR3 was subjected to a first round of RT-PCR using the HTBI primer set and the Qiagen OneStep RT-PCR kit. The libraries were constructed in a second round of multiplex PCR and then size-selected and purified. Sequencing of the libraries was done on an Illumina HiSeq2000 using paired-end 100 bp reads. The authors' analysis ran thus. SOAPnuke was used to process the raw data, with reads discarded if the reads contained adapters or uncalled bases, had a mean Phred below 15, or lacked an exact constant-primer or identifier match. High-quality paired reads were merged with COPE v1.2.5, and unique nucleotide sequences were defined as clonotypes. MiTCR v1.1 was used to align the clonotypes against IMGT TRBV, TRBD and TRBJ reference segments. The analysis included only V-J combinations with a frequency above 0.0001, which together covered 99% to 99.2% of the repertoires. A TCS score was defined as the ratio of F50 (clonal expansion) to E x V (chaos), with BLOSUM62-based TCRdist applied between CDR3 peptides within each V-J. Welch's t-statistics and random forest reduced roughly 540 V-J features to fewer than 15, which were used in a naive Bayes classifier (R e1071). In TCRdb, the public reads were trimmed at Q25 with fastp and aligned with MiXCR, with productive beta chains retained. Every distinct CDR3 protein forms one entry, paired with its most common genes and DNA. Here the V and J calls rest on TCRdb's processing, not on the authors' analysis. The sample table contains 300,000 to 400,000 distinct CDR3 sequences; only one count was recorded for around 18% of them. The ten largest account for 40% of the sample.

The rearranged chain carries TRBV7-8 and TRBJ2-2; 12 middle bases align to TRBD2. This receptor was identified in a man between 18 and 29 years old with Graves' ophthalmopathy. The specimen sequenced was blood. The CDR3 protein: CASRSPYQLAGGPNTGELFF. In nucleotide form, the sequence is TGTGCCAGCAGGAGCCCATATCAACTAGCGGGGGGCCCGAACACCGGGGAGCTGTTTTTT.